This TCR beta chain was captured in a study of shared clonotypes between healthy human individuals. Per the germline V gene, CDR1 is SGHRS and CDR2 is YFSETQ. The CDR3 is 15 residues long. Trimming stripped 2 bases from V and 1 base from J, with 12 bases between. CD8 cells regarded as naive lacked CD45RO, were positively chosen for CCR7, and omitted terminally differentiated effector memory CD45RA+ cells. Each sorted subset replicate got 200 ng genomic DNA, 25,000 to 35,000 genomes. The method was immunoSEQ multiplex PCR; TCRdb's version includes in-frame clones alone and lacks a portion of them. The sample lists about 2.1 million clones, about 94% occurring once.

The V gene is TRBV5-1, the J gene TRBJ1-1; no firm D call. The sequencing input was naive CD8+ T cells from PBMCs. This clonotype was sampled from a man between 18 and 29 years old in good health. Some clones in this sample may be carry-over from other donors' samples. CDR3 in DNA: TGCGCCAGCAGCTTCTCCGGACCAGGGAACACTGAAGCTTTCTTT. Its protein product is CASSFSGPGNTEAFF.